The clone carrying this TCR beta chain was seen many times. This sample stems from a study of identical twins. J gave up 4 bases and V 3 bases, and 4 bases lay outside the gene matches. Germline V gene lookup returns CDR1 SGHRS and CDR2 YFSETQ. The CDR3 consists of 14 residues. cDNA molecules carried unique molecular identifiers, and template switching added a universal primer site. TCRdb fed the 5' RACE reads into MiXCR, producing one record per CDR3 protein. This table holds a few hundred thousand distinct CDR3 sequences, just under 10% found once. In addition, the sample was reused for a study of yellow fever vaccine responses in identical twins.

The chain carries TRBV5-1 and TRBJ2-1; 7 nucleotides line up with TRBD1. The origin of this receptor is a woman under 30 in good health. Sequencing used PBMCs. The CDR3 DNA reads as TGCGCCAGCAGCTGGGACAGAACTTACAATGAGCAGTTCTTC. Translating gives CASSWDRTYNEQFF.